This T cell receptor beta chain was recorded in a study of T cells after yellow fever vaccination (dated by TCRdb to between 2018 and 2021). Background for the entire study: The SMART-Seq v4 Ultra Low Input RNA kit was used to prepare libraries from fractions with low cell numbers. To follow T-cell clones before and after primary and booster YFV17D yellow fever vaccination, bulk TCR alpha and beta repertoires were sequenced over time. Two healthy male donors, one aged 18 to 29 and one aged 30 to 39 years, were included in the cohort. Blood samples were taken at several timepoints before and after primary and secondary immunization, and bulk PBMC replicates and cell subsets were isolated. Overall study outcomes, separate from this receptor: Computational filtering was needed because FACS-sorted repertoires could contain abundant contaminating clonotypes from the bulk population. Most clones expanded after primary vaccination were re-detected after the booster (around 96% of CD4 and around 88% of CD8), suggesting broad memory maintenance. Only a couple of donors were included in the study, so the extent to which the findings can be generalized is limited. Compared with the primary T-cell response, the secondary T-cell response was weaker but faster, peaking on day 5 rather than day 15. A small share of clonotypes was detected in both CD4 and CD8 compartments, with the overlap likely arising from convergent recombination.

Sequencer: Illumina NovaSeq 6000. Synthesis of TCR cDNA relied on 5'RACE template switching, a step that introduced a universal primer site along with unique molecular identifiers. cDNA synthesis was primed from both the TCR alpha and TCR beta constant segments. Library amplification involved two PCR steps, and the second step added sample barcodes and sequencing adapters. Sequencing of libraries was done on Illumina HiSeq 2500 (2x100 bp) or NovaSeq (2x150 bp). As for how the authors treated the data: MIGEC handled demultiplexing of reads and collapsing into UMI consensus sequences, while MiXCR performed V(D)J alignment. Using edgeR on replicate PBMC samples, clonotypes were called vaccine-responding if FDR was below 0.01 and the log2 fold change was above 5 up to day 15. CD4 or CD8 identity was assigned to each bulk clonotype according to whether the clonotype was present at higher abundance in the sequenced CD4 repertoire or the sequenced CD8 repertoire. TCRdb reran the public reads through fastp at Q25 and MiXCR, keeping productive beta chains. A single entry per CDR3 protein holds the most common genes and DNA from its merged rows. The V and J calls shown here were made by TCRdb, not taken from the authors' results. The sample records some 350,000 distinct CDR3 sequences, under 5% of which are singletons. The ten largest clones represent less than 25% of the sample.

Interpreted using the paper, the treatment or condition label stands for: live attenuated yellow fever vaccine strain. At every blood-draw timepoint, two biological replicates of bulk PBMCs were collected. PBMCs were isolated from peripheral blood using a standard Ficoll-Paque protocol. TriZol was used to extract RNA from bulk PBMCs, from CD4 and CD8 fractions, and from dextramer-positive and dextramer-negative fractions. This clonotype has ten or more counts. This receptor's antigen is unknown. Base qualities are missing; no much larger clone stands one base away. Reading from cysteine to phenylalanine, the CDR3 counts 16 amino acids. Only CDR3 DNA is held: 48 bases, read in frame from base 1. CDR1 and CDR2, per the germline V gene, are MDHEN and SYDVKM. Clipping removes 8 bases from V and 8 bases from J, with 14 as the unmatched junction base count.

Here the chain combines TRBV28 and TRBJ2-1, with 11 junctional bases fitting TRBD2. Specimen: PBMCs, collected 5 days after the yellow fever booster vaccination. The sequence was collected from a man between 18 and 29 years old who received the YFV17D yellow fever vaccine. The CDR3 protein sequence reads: CASGRASGGLPHEQFF. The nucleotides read TGTGCCAGCGGTCGGGCTAGCGGGGGGCTTCCCCATGAGCAGTTCTTC.